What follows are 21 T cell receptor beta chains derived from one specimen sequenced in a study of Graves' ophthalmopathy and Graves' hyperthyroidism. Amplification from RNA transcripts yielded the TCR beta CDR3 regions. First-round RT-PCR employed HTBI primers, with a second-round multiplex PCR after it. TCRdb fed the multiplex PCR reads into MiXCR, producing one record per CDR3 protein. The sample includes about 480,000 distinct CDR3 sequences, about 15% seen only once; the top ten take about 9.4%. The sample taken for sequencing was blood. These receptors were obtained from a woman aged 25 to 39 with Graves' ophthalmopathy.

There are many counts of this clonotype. CDR3 residues: CASAWGSRNQPQHF. CDR3 coding DNA: TGTGCCAGCGCGTGGGGCAGTCGCAATCAGCCCCAGCATTTT. V and J are TRBV19 and TRBJ1-5, with TRBD1 as a possible D gene (5 bases). Germline V gene lookup returns CDR1 LNHDA and CDR2 SQIVND (reference sequence). This CDR3 spans 14 amino acids. V was cut by 9 bases and J by 2 bases, with 14 bases left in between.

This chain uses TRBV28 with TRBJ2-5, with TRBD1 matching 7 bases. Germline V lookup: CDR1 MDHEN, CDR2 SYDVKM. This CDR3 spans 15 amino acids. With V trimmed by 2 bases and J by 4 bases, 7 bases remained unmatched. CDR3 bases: TGTGCCAGCAGTTTAGTAGGACAGGAAGGAGAGACCCAGTACTTC. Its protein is CASSLVGQEGETQYF.

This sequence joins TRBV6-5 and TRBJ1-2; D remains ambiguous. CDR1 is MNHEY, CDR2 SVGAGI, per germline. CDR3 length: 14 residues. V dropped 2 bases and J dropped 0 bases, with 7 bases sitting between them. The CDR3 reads CASSYDGTNYGYTF. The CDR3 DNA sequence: TGTGCCAGCAGTTACGACGGGACTAACTATGGCTACACCTTC.

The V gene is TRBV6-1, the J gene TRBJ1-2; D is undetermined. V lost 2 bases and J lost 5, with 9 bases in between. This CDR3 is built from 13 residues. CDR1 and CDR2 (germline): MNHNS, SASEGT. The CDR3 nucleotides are TGTGCCAGCAGTGAATTGGTGGGTTATGGCTACACCTTC. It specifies CASSELVGYGYTF.

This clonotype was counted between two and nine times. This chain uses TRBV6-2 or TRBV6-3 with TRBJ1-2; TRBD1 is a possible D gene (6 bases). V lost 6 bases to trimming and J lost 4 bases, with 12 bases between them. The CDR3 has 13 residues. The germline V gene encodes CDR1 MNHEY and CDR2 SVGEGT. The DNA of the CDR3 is TGTGCCAGCAGGCCAGGGGTTTTCTATGGCTACACCTTC. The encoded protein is CASRPGVFYGYTF.

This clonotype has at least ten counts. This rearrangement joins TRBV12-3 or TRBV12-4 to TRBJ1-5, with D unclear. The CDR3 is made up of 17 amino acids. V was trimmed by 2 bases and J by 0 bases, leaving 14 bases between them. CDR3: CASSLSGGSISNQPQHF. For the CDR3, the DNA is TGTGCCAGCAGTTTAAGCGGAGGGAGCATTAGCAATCAGCCCCAGCATTTT.

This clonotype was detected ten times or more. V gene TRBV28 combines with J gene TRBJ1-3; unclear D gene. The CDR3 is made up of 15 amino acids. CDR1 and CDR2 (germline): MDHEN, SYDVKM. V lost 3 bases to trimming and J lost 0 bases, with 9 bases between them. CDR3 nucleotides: TGTGCCAGCAGTTTCGATAACGTCTCTGGAAACACCATATATTTT. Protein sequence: CASSFDNVSGNTIYF. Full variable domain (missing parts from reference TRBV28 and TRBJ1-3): DVKVTQSSRYLVKRTGEKVFLECVQDMDHENMFWYRQDPGLGLRLIYFSYDVKMKEKGDIPEGYSVSREKKERFSLILESASTNQTSMYLCASSFDNVSGNTIYFGEGSWLTVV.

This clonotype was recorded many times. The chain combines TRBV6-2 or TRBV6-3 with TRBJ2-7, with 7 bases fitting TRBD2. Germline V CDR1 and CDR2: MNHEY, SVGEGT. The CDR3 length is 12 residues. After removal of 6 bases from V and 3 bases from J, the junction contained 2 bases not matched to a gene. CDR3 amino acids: CASSRGDYEQYF. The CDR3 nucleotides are TGTGCCAGCAGCCGGGGGGACTACGAGCAGTACTTC.

The DNA for the CDR3 is TGTGCCAGTAGTCTCGAAGGGGCCGGGGCCGGGGAGCTGTTTTTT. Translated, it gives CASSLEGAGAGELFF. The V and J genes are TRBV19 and TRBJ2-2; D is perhaps TRBD1 or TRBD2 (5 bases each). CDR1 LNHDA and CDR2 SQIVND come from the germline V gene (reference sequence). The CDR3 has 15 amino acids. V lost 5 bases, J lost 6 bases, and 16 bases lay in between.

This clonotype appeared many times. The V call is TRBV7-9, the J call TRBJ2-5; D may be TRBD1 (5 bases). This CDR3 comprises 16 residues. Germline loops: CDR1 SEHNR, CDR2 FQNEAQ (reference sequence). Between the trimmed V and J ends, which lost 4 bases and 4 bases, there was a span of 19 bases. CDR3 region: CASSSAFRVIGETQYF. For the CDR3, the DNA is TGTGCCAGCAGCTCTGCTTTCAGGGTAATAGGAGAGACCCAGTACTTC.

The DNA for the CDR3 is TGTGCCAGCAGTTCCATCGAACGAACATCTGAAGCTTTCTTT. Translated, it gives CASSSIERTSEAFF. The chain combines TRBV28 with TRBJ1-1; D unclear. CDR1 is MDHEN and CDR2 is SYDVKM in the germline V gene. Trimming pared 4 bases from V and 6 bases from J, leaving 15 bases between. The length of the CDR3 is 14 residues.

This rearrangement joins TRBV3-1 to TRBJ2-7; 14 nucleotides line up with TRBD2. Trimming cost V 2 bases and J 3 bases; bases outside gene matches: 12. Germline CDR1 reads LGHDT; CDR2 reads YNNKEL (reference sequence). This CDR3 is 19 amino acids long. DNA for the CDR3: TGTGCCAGCAGCCAAACAATAGGGACTAGCGGGAGAAGGAGCTACGAGCAGTACTTC. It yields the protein CASSQTIGTSGRRSYEQYF.

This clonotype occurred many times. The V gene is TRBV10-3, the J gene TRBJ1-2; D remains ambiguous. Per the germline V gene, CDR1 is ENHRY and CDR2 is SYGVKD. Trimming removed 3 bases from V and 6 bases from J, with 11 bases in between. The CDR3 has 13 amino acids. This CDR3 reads CAISDSGADGYTF. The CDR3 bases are TGTGCCATCAGTGACTCGGGAGCGGATGGCTACACCTTC.

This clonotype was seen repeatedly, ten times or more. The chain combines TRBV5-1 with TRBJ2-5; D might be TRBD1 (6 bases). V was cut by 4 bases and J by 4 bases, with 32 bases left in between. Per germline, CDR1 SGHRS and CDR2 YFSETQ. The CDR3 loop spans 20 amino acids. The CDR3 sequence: CASSPQLVSVTLLRGETQYF. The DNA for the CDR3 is TGCGCCAGCAGCCCGCAACTGGTATCTGTGACGTTACTCAGGGGAGAGACCCAGTACTTC.

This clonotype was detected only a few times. The CDR3 bases are TGTGCCAGCAGCCAAAGCCTACCCCCGGGACTAGGAGCCTACGAGCAGTACTTC. Protein product: CASSQSLPPGLGAYEQYF. The genes are TRBV4-2 and TRBJ2-7, with TRBD2 matching over 8 bases. Germline V gene lookup returns CDR1 LGHNA and CDR2 YNFKEQ. This CDR3 contains 18 residues. Unmatched junction bases numbered 14, after V lost 2 bases and J lost 2 bases.

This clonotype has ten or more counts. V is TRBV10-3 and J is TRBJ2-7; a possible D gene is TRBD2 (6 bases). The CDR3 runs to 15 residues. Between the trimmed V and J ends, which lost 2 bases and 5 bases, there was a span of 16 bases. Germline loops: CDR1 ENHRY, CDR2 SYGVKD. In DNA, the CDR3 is TGTGCCATCAGTGAGCTCTGGGAGGTTGGGAACGAGCAGTACTTC. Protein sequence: CAISELWEVGNEQYF.

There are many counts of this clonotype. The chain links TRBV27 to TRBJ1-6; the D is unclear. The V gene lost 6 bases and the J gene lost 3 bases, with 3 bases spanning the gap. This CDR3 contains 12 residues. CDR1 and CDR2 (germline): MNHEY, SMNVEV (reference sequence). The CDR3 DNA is TGTGCCAGCAGGGACTATAATTCACCCCTCCACTTT. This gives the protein CASRDYNSPLHF.

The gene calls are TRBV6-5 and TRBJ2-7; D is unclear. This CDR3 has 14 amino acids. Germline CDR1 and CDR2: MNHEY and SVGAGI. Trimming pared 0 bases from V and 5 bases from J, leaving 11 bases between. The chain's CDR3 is CASSYSTYYHEQYF. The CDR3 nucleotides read TGTGCCAGCAGTTACTCAACCTACTACCACGAGCAGTACTTC.

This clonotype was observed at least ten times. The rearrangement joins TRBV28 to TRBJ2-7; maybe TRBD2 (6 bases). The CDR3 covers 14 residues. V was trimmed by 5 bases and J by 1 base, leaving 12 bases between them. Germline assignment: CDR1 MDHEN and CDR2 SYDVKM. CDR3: CASSLGGRSYEQYF. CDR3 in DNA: TGTGCCAGCAGTCTCGGAGGGCGATCCTACGAGCAGTACTTC.

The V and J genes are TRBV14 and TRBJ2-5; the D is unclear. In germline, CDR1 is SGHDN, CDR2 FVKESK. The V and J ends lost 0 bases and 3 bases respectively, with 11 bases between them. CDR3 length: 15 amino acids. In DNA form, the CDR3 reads TGTGCCAGCAGCCAAGATCGTTTCATGAAAGAGACCCAGTACTTC. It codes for CASSQDRFMKETQYF. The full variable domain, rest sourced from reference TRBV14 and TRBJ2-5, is EAGVTQFPSHSVIEKGQTVTLRCDPISGHDNLYWYRRVMGKEIKFLLHFVKESKQDESGMPNNRFLAERTGGTYSTLKVQPAELEDSGVYFCASSQDRFMKETQYFGPGTRLLVL.

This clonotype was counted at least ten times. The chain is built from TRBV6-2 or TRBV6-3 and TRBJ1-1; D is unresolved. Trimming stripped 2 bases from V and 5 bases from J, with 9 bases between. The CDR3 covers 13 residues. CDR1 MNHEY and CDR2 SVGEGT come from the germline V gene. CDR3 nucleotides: TGTGCCAGCAGTTACGTAGGAAAAACTGAAGCTTTCTTT. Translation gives CASSYVGKTEAFF.